A selection of T cell receptor beta chains follows, all from one sample in a study of CD4 T cells in relation to SARS-CoV-2 and coronaviruses. Their antigens are not known. Sequencing was performed with immunoSEQ multiplex PCR; in TCRdb, only in-frame clones are kept and a portion is missing. The sample contains approximately 20,000 clones, 77% of which appear only once. Sample: CD4+ T cells from PBMCs, cultured in vitro. The receptors come from a human donor in good health. Both conserved end residues are part of each CDR3. Fields, in order: J gene, V gene, clone size, D gene, CDR3 DNA, CDR3 protein. The D gene is left open where the match is weak. Clone size is shown for a subset of rows, as once, few, many or a class of expanded clone.

TRBJ2-7	TRBV4-1	-	-	TGCGCCAGCAGCCAAGGATGGCAAGAGCAGTACTTC	CASSQGWQEQYF
TRBJ2-3	TRBV7-2	-	-	TGTGCCAGCAGCTTAGCTGGCTTTGGGCGGGATACGCAGTATTTT	CASSLAGFGRDTQYF
TRBJ2-3	TRBV19	few	-	TGTGCCAGTAGTATGCAGGGGACAGATACGCAGTATTTT	CASSMQGTDTQYF
TRBJ1-1	TRBV11-2	-	TRBD1	TGTGCCAGCAGCTACGACAGGGGAGGCACTGAAGCTTTCTTT	CASSYDRGGTEAFF
TRBJ1-2	TRBV7-3	-	-	TGTGCCAGCAGCTTAAACGGGGTGGGAGGCTACACCTTC	CASSLNGVGGYTF
TRBJ2-7	TRBV19	few	TRBD1	TGTGCCAGTAGCGGACATACCTCGACAGGGGGGGAGCAGTACTTC	CASSGHTSTGGEQYF
TRBJ2-7	TRBV3-1/TRBV3-2	-	TRBD2	TGTGCCAGCACCGGGACTAGCGGGGGCTACGAGCAGTACTTC	CASTGTSGGYEQYF
TRBJ2-1	TRBV7-2	-	TRBD2	TGTGCCAGCAGCCTAGCGGGGGGGCCCTACAATGAGCAGTTCTTC	CASSLAGGPYNEQFF
TRBJ1-6	TRBV4-3	-	TRBD1	TGCGCCAGCAGCCAGGACAGGGCACTTGGGTCCTATAATTCACCCCTCCACTTT	CASSQDRALGSYNSPLHF
TRBJ2-5	TRBV5-1	once	-	TGCGCCAGCAGCTTGGACCAAGAGACCCAGTACTTC	CASSLDQETQYF
TRBJ1-1	TRBV6-5	-	-	TGTGCCAGCAGTAAACCATCGGGGGAGGATACTGAAGCTTTCTTT	CASSKPSGEDTEAFF
TRBJ2-2	TRBV5-1	-	-	TGCGCCAGCAGCTTCCTAGCGAGCACCGGGGAGCTGTTTTTT	CASSFLASTGELFF
TRBJ1-1	TRBV24-1	-	-	TGTGCCACCAGTGATTGGGGCCCAAAAGTGTCTTTCTTT	CATSDWGPKVSFF
TRBJ2-6	TRBV6-2/TRBV6-3	-	-	TGTGCCAGCAGTTACACGGCAGGGGCAAGGGTCCTGACTTTC	CASSYTAGARVLTF
TRBJ1-1	TRBV10-2	-	-	TGCGCCAGCAGTGACAGAGGGGGAACTGAAGCTTTCTTT	CASSDRGGTEAFF
TRBJ2-3	TRBV3-1/TRBV3-2	-	-	TGTGCCAGCAGCCCCTCGGTAGATACGCAGTATTTT	CASSPSVDTQYF
TRBJ1-1	TRBV30	few	-	TGTGCCTCCCAGGAATTTGAAGCTTTCTTT	CASQEFEAFF
TRBJ1-5	TRBV5-4	-	-	TGTGCCAGCAGCCCTAACAGACTACGGAGCAATCAGCCCCAGCATTTT	CASSPNRLRSNQPQHF
TRBJ2-5	TRBV9	-	-	TGTGCCAGCAGCGTAGGGGTGGTCTCGGTTCCGGAGACCCAGTACTTC	CASSVGVVSVPETQYF
TRBJ2-7	TRBV4-3	few	-	TGCGCCAGCAGCCAAGTGGTGGGGGGCGGAACCTACGAGCAGTACTTC	CASSQVVGGGTYEQYF
TRBJ1-2	TRBV5-1	-	-	TGCGCCAGCAGCCCGGGACTCCGATCCTATGGCTACACCTTC	CASSPGLRSYGYTF
TRBJ2-3	TRBV6-5	-	TRBD2	TGTGCCAGCAGTTACAGGCTAGCGGCAGATACGCAGTATTTT	CASSYRLAADTQYF
TRBJ1-5	TRBV30	-	-	TGTGCCTGGAGTCTCAGGGCGAGAGGCAATCAGCCCCAGCATTTT	CAWSLRARGNQPQHF
TRBJ2-1	TRBV7-6	-	TRBD2	TGTGCCAGCAGCTTAGTTGCTAGCGGATCATACAATGAGCAGTTCTTC	CASSLVASGSYNEQFF
TRBJ2-3	TRBV10-3	-	-	TGTGCCATCAGTGGAAGCACAGATACGCAGTATTTT	CAISGSTDTQYF
TRBJ2-5	TRBV11-2	-	TRBD1	TGTGCCAGCAGTAGACAGGGTGGCCAAGAGACCCAGTACTTC	CASSRQGGQETQYF
TRBJ1-1	TRBV5-1	-	TRBD1	TGCGCCAGCAGCTTGGGGACAGGGGGCATCACTGAAGCTTTCTTT	CASSLGTGGITEAFF
TRBJ1-1	TRBV6-2/TRBV6-3	-	-	TGTGCCAGCAGTTATGGCCCCGGATTCCGGCAAGGAGAAGCTTTCTTT	CASSYGPGFRQGEAFF
TRBJ2-7	TRBV18	-	-	TGTGCCAGCTCCATTGGTAGTGACGAGCAGTACTTC	CASSIGSDEQYF
TRBJ1-1	TRBV5-1	few	-	TGCGCCAGCAGCCGAGAGGGGAACACTGAAGCTTTCTTT	CASSREGNTEAFF
TRBJ1-2	TRBV5-4	-	TRBD1	TGTGCCAGCAGCTCCGGGACAGGGCTATGGGGCTACACCTTC	CASSSGTGLWGYTF
TRBJ1-2	TRBV5-6	-	-	TGTGCCAGCAGCTTGGAACAGGGTGACTATGGCTACACCTTC	CASSLEQGDYGYTF
TRBJ2-7	TRBV28	-	-	TGTGCCAGCAGTTTATTAGGGACCTACTCCTACGAGCAGTACTTC	CASSLLGTYSYEQYF
TRBJ1-2	TRBV7-2	-	TRBD1	TGTGCCAGCACCCAGGGGACAGGAAACCTTGGCTACACCTTC	CASTQGTGNLGYTF
TRBJ2-7	TRBV7-8	-	-	TGTGCCAGCAGCCAAGGCGGCAGGAGAGTTTACGAGCAGTACTTC	CASSQGGRRVYEQYF
TRBJ2-7	TRBV6-5	once	-	TGTGCCAGCAGTTATACAGGGAACGAGCAGTACTTC	CASSYTGNEQYF
TRBJ2-7	TRBV13	-	-	TGTGCCAGCAGCGGGGGATACGAGCAGTACTTC	CASSGGYEQYF
TRBJ1-5	TRBV6-5	-	-	TGTGCCAGCATGTCAGGGGAGGGGAGTCAGCCCCAGCATTTT	CASMSGEGSQPQHF